The next 25 T cell receptor beta chains were all read from a single sample in a study of human T cells and chemical hapten exposure. Time point defined: patch test 1, 2 weeks after DPC sensitization. The treatment: therapeutic diphenylcyclopropenone sensitization with weekly scalp DPC. One entry per CDR3 protein, called by TCRdb with MiXCR from the RACE reads. The table records about 120,000 distinct CDR3 sequences, 12% of them present only once. This specimen was whole blood, taken in connection with sensitization to the hapten diphenylcyclopropenone (DPC). The source is a woman between 45 and 60 years old with alopecia areata. Some clones in this sample may be carry-over from other donors' samples.

This clonotype was counted a few times. CDR3 nucleotides: TGTGCCATCAGAGATATGAACACTGAAGCTTTCTTT. This sequence encodes CAIRDMNTEAFF. The rearrangement uses TRBV10-3 and TRBJ1-1; D is ambiguous. Germline CDR1 ENHRY, CDR2 SYGVKD. V lost 6 bases and J lost 0, with 5 bases in between. CDR3 length: 12 residues.

This clonotype was observed a few times. The V and J genes are TRBV6-5 and TRBJ2-3, with D tentatively TRBD2 (6 bases). CDR3 length equals 15 residues. Trimming removed 10 bases from V and 5 bases from J, with 22 bases in between. Germline V lookup: CDR1 MNHEY, CDR2 SVGAGI. The DNA of the CDR3 is TGTGCCACCACAGTCCTGTCACGCGGGAAAGATACGCAGTATTTT. As protein: CATTVLSRGKDTQYF.

This clonotype was recorded a few times. This rearrangement joins TRBV20-1 to TRBJ2-3, with D perhaps matching TRBD2 (6 bases). V dropped 0 bases and J dropped 5 bases, with 15 bases sitting between them. The CDR3 loop spans 15 amino acids. From germline, CDR1 is DFQATT and CDR2 SNEGSKA (reference sequence). The CDR3 loop reads CSARDLLAQGDTQYF. The CDR3 DNA follows: TGCAGTGCTAGAGATCTGCTAGCGCAAGGAGATACGCAGTATTTT.

CDR3 DNA: TGTGCCATCAGCAGGGGACAGGGTGTGTATGGCTACACCTTC. Amino acids: CAISRGQGVYGYTF. The rearrangement uses TRBV10-3 and TRBJ1-2, with TRBD1 identical over 9 bases. Trimming cost V 6 bases and J 5 bases; bases outside gene matches: 7. This CDR3 region has 14 residues. CDR1 and CDR2 (germline): ENHRY, SYGVKD.

The V and J genes are TRBV10-2 and TRBJ1-2, with D unresolved. Germline V lookup: CDR1 WSHSY, CDR2 SAAADI. Trimming cost V 2 bases and J 4 bases, with 11 bases left between them. The CDR3 covers 14 residues. The CDR3 loop reads CASSEKGSAYGYTF. CDR3 in DNA: TGCGCCAGCAGTGAGAAGGGTTCGGCCTATGGCTACACCTTC.

V usage is TRBV20-1 and J usage is TRBJ2-3; 10 nucleotides agree with TRBD2. The germline CDR1 and CDR2 sequences are DFQATT and SNEGSKA (reference sequence). V lost 6 bases and J lost 3; bases outside the gene matches: 3. This CDR3 spans 13 amino acids. The CDR3 DNA follows: TGCAGTGCAATAGCGGGAGGTACAGATACGCAGTATTTT. This codes for CSAIAGGTDTQYF.

This clonotype was counted at least ten times. The chain couples TRBV7-2 to TRBJ1-3, with D unclear. Germline CDR1 SGHTA, CDR2 FQGNSA. This CDR3 region has 16 residues. The V end was cut by 1 base, the J end by 4 bases, with 14 bases between. CDR3 in amino acids: CASSLGAGGSGNTIYF. CDR3 DNA sequence: TGTGCCAGCAGCTTAGGGGCCGGAGGGTCGGGAAACACCATATATTTT.

On this clonotype itself: This may stem from a read error, because a much larger clone lies one nucleotide away. The rearrangement links TRBV29-1 to TRBJ1-2, with 10 bases aligning to TRBD1. CDR1 and CDR2 (germline): SQVTM, ANQGSEA. The J segment lost 7 bases and the V segment lost 3 bases, leaving 5 bases of the junction unmatched. The CDR3 extends over 13 amino acids. CDR3 sequence reads: CSVEETGGLGYTF. CDR3 in DNA: TGCAGCGTTGAGGAGACAGGGGGCCTTGGCTACACCTTC.

The chain recombines TRBV21-1 with TRBJ2-1; the DNA was not used to check the table's D call, TRBD1. TRBV21-1 is a listed pseudogene. The CDR3 is 18 residues long. CDR3 sequence: CASSKVTRGRGRHNEQFF. The CDR3 DNA follows: TGTGCCAGCAGCAAAGTCACCAGGGGGCGCGGGAGGCACAATGAGCAGTTCTTC.

The chain links TRBV11-2 to TRBJ1-1; D not resolved. The CDR3 loop spans 12 amino acids. The V and J ends lost 3 bases and 4 bases respectively, with 6 bases between them. Per germline, CDR1 SGHAT and CDR2 FQNNGV. CDR3 residues: CASSLDLTEAFF. DNA for the CDR3: TGTGCCAGCAGCTTGGACCTCACTGAAGCTTTCTTT.

For the CDR3, the DNA is TGCAGTGCTAGAGATACTATCCTAGCAGGGAAGCGCGAGCAGTACTTC. Protein sequence: CSARDTILAGKREQYF. V and J are TRBV20-1 and TRBJ2-7; D tentatively reads TRBD1 or TRBD2 (5 bases each). Trimming stripped 0 bases from V and 6 bases from J, with 21 bases between. There are 16 residues in the CDR3. The V gene's germline CDR1 is DFQATT and CDR2 SNEGSKA (reference sequence).

The V call is TRBV5-1, the J call TRBJ2-2, with 7 bases fitting TRBD1. V dropped 5 bases and J dropped 6; count of bases not matched to a gene: 10. Germline V gene lookup returns CDR1 SGHRS and CDR2 YFSETQ. This CDR3 is built from 15 residues. CDR3 bases: TGCGCCAGCAGTCCCCAACAGGGGATCCCCGGGGAGCTGTTTTTT. The encoded protein is CASSPQQGIPGELFF.

This clonotype has ten or more counts. The V and J genes are TRBV2 and TRBJ2-1; a possible D gene is TRBD2 (6 bases). This CDR3 has 15 amino acids. Germline V gene data show CDR1 as SNHLY and CDR2 as FYNNEI. V lost 5 bases to trimming and J lost 0 bases, with 11 bases between them. This CDR3 reads CASSLADSSYNEQFF. CDR3 nucleotide sequence: TGTGCCAGCAGTTTAGCGGATAGCTCCTACAATGAGCAGTTCTTC.

This clonotype was counted a few times. The chain combines TRBV4-3 with TRBJ2-6, with TRBD1 identical over 9 bases. Germline V gives CDR1 LGHNA, CDR2 YSLEER. This CDR3 is 18 amino acids long. V lost 1 base and J lost 2; bases outside the gene matches: 6. CDR3 amino acids: CASSQGGQGFAGANVLTF. The DNA of the CDR3 is TGCGCCAGCAGCCAAGGGGGACAGGGTTTTGCTGGGGCCAACGTCCTGACTTTC.

The table lists this clonotype with many counts. V and J are TRBV5-1 and TRBJ2-6; D gene ambiguous. The germline gives CDR1 SGHRS, CDR2 YFSETQ. This CDR3 is built from 18 residues. V lost 0 bases and J lost 0, with 13 bases in between. CDR3 residues: CASSLATGLISGANVLTF. The DNA for the CDR3 is TGCGCCAGCAGCTTGGCCACGGGTCTTATCTCTGGGGCCAACGTCCTGACTTTC.

About this clonotype: This may be a read error: a much more frequent sequence differs by one nucleotide. This chain connects TRBV12-3 or TRBV12-4 to TRBJ1-5; D unclear. The CDR3 spans 13 residues. Trimming pared 8 bases from V and 5 bases from J, leaving 13 bases between. CDR3 loop: CASDRNGDQPQHF. The DNA of the CDR3 is TGTGCCAGCGATCGAAATGGGGATCAGCCCCAGCATTTT.

The chain is built from TRBV27 and TRBJ2-1; D uncertain. The CDR3 sequence is 13 residues long. The germline V and J ends were trimmed by 3 bases and 9 bases, with 12 bases remaining between them. From germline, CDR1 is MNHEY and CDR2 SMNVEV (reference sequence). The CDR3 is CASSFLRVGEQFF. In DNA form, the CDR3 reads TGTGCCAGCAGTTTCTTAAGGGTGGGTGAGCAGTTCTTC.

This clonotype was seen at least ten times. The chain is built from TRBV29-1 and TRBJ2-7; D gene ambiguous. The CDR3 runs to 11 residues. CDR1 is SQVTM and CDR2 is ANQGSEA in the germline V gene. With 3 bases removed from V and 3 bases from J, the gap between germline ends came to 6 bases. The CDR3 is CSVENSYEQYF. CDR3 coding DNA: TGCAGCGTTGAGAACAGCTACGAGCAGTACTTC.

The V call is TRBV5-1, the J call TRBJ1-1; the match to TRBD1 covers 8 bases. V dropped 2 bases and J dropped 4; count of bases not matched to a gene: 7. CDR1 is SGHRS and CDR2 is YFSETQ in the germline V gene. The CDR3 contains 15 residues. The chain's CDR3 is CASSLSTGGGTEAFF. CDR3 coding DNA: TGCGCCAGCAGCTTATCTACAGGGGGAGGCACTGAAGCTTTCTTT.

This clonotype has more than one count but fewer than ten. V and J are TRBV5-1 and TRBJ2-5; 10 nucleotides align to TRBD2. This CDR3 is 15 amino acids long. V lost 4 bases to trimming and J lost 2 bases; unmatched junction nucleotides: 5. Looked up from germline, CDR1 is SGHRS and CDR2 is YFSETQ. Written as DNA, the CDR3 is TGCGCCAGCAGCCGCGGACTAGCGGTACAAGAGACCCAGTACTTC. Protein product: CASSRGLAVQETQYF.

This clonotype was observed a handful of times. The gene calls are TRBV5-6 and TRBJ1-1; D gene unclear. The germline gives CDR1 SGHDT, CDR2 YYEEEE. This CDR3 has 14 residues. V was trimmed by 4 bases and J by 2 bases, leaving 12 bases between them. CDR3 region: CASSMPDTNTEAFF. CDR3 nucleotide sequence: TGTGCCAGCAGCATGCCCGATACCAACACTGAAGCTTTCTTT.

The chain joins TRBV2 to TRBJ2-1, with 7 bases aligning to TRBD2. With 6 bases clipped from V and 10 bases from J, the junction kept 21 bases outside the gene matches. This CDR3 contains 17 residues. Germline lookup yields CDR1 SNHLY and CDR2 FYNNEI. The CDR3 loop reads CASRGKVAGAPSSEQFF. CDR3 bases: TGTGCCAGCAGGGGCAAGGTTGCGGGAGCCCCCAGCTCCGAGCAGTTCTTC.

This clonotype was counted at least ten times. The gene calls are TRBV6-5 and TRBJ2-6; D unclear. V was cut by 6 bases and J by 2 bases, with 11 bases left in between. CDR1 is MNHEY, CDR2 SVGAGI, per germline. The CDR3 loop spans 15 amino acids. The CDR3 region is CASSWLKTGANVLTF. CDR3 bases: TGTGCCAGCAGCTGGCTGAAGACTGGGGCCAACGTCCTGACTTTC.

There are a few counts of this clonotype. The rearrangement links TRBV28 to TRBJ1-2; D is ambiguous. The germline V gene encodes CDR1 MDHEN and CDR2 SYDVKM. This CDR3 comprises 12 residues. V dropped 6 bases and J dropped 6 bases, with 11 bases sitting between them. CDR3: CASRPVNDGYTF. The CDR3 DNA follows: TGTGCCAGCAGGCCCGTCAATGATGGCTACACCTTC.

V gene TRBV11-3 combines with J gene TRBJ2-1; maybe TRBD2 (6 bases). This CDR3 contains 14 residues. V gave up 1 base and J gave up 10 bases, with 14 bases separating them. The germline gives CDR1 SGHNT, CDR2 YENEEA. DNA of the CDR3: TGTGCCAGCAGCTTAGTTTCAGAGAGCGGGGAGCAGTTCTTC. Its protein is CASSLVSESGEQFF.